This T cell receptor beta chain was recovered during a study of blood T cell repertoires in COVID-19. Study-wide background: The origin of the acute and convalescent COVID-19 samples was the United States, Italy and Spain. PBMCs, B-cell-depleted T cells, or T cells were the source of the cDNA or gDNA that made up the material.

The CDR3 is made up of 14 amino acids. Germline trimming cut 0 bases from V and 3 bases from J; bases unmatched to any gene: 2. Germline V gene lookup returns CDR1 MNHNS and CDR2 SASEGT. Per the authors' pipeline: Reference gene primer amplification gave estimated nucleated cell counts. Data came from immunoSEQ multiplex PCR; TCRdb stores just in-frame clones and leaves some out. That table supplies the V and J calls and clone size; D and trimming were determined from the DNA. The data hold about 160,000 clones, with about 90% observed a single time. The receptor's source is a woman aged 55-75 years with active or convalescent COVID-19. The V gene is TRBV6-1, the J gene TRBJ2-7, with TRBD2 matching over 7 bases. Material for sequencing was peripheral blood. The DNA of the CDR3 is TGTGCCAGCAGTGAAGCAAGCGGGGTCTACGAGCAGTACTTC. Translation: CASSEASGVYEQYF.